This entry lists 17 T cell receptor beta chains sequenced from one sample in a study of cytomegalovirus exposure and HLA in healthy donors. Amplification used 60 Vbeta primers and 13 Jbeta primers. Repertoires were generated with immunoSEQ multiplex PCR, while TCRdb's copy carries only in-frame clones and drops some. The data show about 240,000 clones, with 82% seen just once and over 5% held by the top ten. Sequencing was carried out using PBMCs. Receptor source: a woman aged 40 to 55 in good health and CMV-seropositive.

The chain carries TRBV7-9 and TRBJ1-4; D not certain. V gave up 5 bases and J gave up 3 bases, with 10 bases separating them. This CDR3 is 14 amino acids long. From germline, CDR1 is SEHNR and CDR2 FQNEAQ (reference sequence). The CDR3 DNA sequence: TGTGCCAGCAGCCCAGGCATGGCTAATGAAAAACTGTTTTTT. Protein product: CASSPGMANEKLFF.

This clone was observed a handful of times. The V and J genes are TRBV5-4 and TRBJ1-6, with D perhaps matching TRBD1 (5 bases). Germline V gives CDR1 SGHNT, CDR2 YYREEE (reference sequence). This CDR3 has 15 residues. V was shortened by 0 bases and J by 10 bases, with 14 bases between the two germline ends. The DNA for the CDR3 is TGTGCCAGCAGCTTGGACGTCAGGGAAGGCTCACCCCTCCACTTT. Residues: CASSLDVREGSPLHF.

About this clone: Other DNA sequences of this sample code for an identical CDR3. This chain links TRBV2 with TRBJ2-3; maybe TRBD2 (6 bases). The V gene's germline CDR1 is SNHLY and CDR2 FYNNEI. There are 12 residues in the CDR3. With 6 bases removed from V and 3 bases from J, the gap between germline ends came to 7 bases. DNA for the CDR3: TGTGCCAGCAGCGGGAGTACAGATACGCAGTATTTT. Amino acid sequence: CASSGSTDTQYF.

The chain recombines TRBV6-1 with TRBJ2-7; 7 bases line up with TRBD1. V lost 6 bases to trimming and J lost 6 bases; unmatched junction nucleotides: 8. Germline V lookup: CDR1 MNHNS, CDR2 SASEGT. This CDR3 is built from 13 residues. This CDR3 is CASRVGQVSEQYF. Written as DNA, the CDR3 is TGTGCCAGCAGGGTTGGACAGGTCAGCGAGCAGTACTTC.

V usage is TRBV10-3 and J usage is TRBJ2-7, with 9 bases lining up with TRBD1. CDR1 and CDR2 from the germline V gene are ENHRY and SYGVKD. This CDR3 spans 15 amino acids. V lost 4 bases and J lost 0; bases outside the gene matches: 4. The CDR3 sequence: CAISGGTGFSYEQYF. The CDR3 DNA follows: TGTGCCATCAGTGGTGGGACAGGGTTCTCCTACGAGCAGTACTTC.

This clone appeared a single time. The V gene is TRBV29-1, the J gene TRBJ1-1; TRBD1 might be the D (6 bases). The V end was cut by 5 bases, the J end by 3 bases, with 13 bases between. The CDR3 totals 13 residues. Germline V gene sequence: CDR1 SQVTM, CDR2 ANQGSEA. Here the CDR3 DNA reads TGCAGCGTTAGGGACAATCTCGACACTGAAGCTTTCTTT. Its protein is CSVRDNLDTEAFF.

This clone has just one count. This chain connects TRBV6-5 to TRBJ2-7; weak D call: TRBD2 (6 bases). Germline V lookup: CDR1 MNHEY, CDR2 SVGAGI. V dropped 6 bases and J dropped 1 base, with 13 bases sitting between them. The CDR3 totals 14 residues. The CDR3 is CASSPPSGSYEQYF. In DNA form, the CDR3 reads TGTGCCAGCAGCCCTCCGAGCGGGTCCTACGAGCAGTACTTC.

The chain uses TRBV7-9 and TRBJ2-3; tentative D call: TRBD1 (7 bases). Germline V gene sequence: CDR1 SEHNR, CDR2 FQNEAQ (reference sequence). The CDR3 loop spans 16 amino acids. V dropped 1 base and J dropped 2 bases, with 13 bases sitting between them. The CDR3 DNA reads as TGTGCCAGCAGCTTAGTGCAGGGGGGATCCACAGATACGCAGTATTTT. It codes for CASSLVQGGSTDTQYF.

In this sample, this clone turned up a few times. J is TRBJ1-1 and V is TRBV27, with TRBD1 as a possible D gene (5 bases). Trimming took 4 bases from V and 8 from J, leaving 14 bases between them. CDR1 and CDR2 (germline): MNHEY, SMNVEV (reference sequence). This CDR3 is 13 amino acids long. CDR3 residues: CASSSFRQPEAFF. The CDR3 DNA is TGTGCCAGCAGTTCTTTCCGACAGCCAGAAGCTTTCTTT.

The rearrangement links TRBV15 to TRBJ1-2; D is possibly TRBD1 (6 bases). The CDR3 totals 15 residues. Per germline, CDR1 LNHNV and CDR2 YYDKDF (reference sequence). Trimming cost V 0 bases and J 4 bases, with 12 bases left between them. The CDR3 here is CATSRDHAGAYGYTF. The CDR3 bases are TGTGCCACCAGCAGAGATCACGCAGGGGCCTATGGCTACACCTTC.

This clone has just a few counts. The gene calls are TRBV15 and TRBJ1-4; 7 nucleotides match TRBD1. V lost 3 bases and J lost 5; bases outside the gene matches: 6. CDR3 length: 15 amino acids. The germline V gene has CDR1 LNHNV and CDR2 YYDKDF (reference sequence). Written as DNA, the CDR3 is TGTGCCACCAGCAGGGTGGGACAGATCAATGAAAAACTGTTTTTT. Amino acids: CATSRVGQINEKLFF.

The V gene is TRBV19, the J gene TRBJ2-3; D is perhaps TRBD2 (6 bases). V shed 5 bases and J shed 0 bases, with 12 bases lying between them. Per the germline V gene, CDR1 is LNHDA and CDR2 is SQIVND (reference sequence). The CDR3 contains 15 residues. DNA of the CDR3: TGTGCCAGTAGTGGAGGAGGGGCGAGCACAGATACGCAGTATTTT. Protein: CASSGGGASTDTQYF.

This clone was counted a few times. The rearrangement joins TRBV30 to TRBJ1-1; 9 bases align to TRBD1. This CDR3 is 13 amino acids long. Germline V gene data show CDR1 as GTSNPN and CDR2 as SVGIG (reference sequence). V gave up 1 base and J gave up 10 bases; unmatched junction bases: 7. The chain's CDR3 is CAWSAGTGGTAFF. The CDR3 DNA reads TGTGCCTGGAGTGCGGGAACAGGGGGCACAGCTTTCTTT. The variable domain in full, with the rest retrieved from reference TRBV30 and TRBJ1-1, is SQTIHQWPATLVQPVGSPLSLECTVEGTSNPNLYWYRQAAGRGLQLLFYSVGIGQISSEVPQNLSASRPQDRQFILSSKKLLLSDSGFYLCAWSAGTGGTAFFGQGTRLTVV.

V usage is TRBV19 and J usage is TRBJ1-1; 7 bases line up with TRBD1. The ends lost 9 bases at V and 9 bases at J; junction bases unmatched: 4. The CDR3 extends over 10 amino acids. In germline, CDR1 is LNHDA, CDR2 SQIVND (reference sequence). The CDR3, as DNA: TGTGCCAGCCGACAGGGACAAGCTTTCTTT. This codes for CASRQGQAFF.

This sequence joins TRBV7-2 and TRBJ2-5, with 7 bases identical to TRBD2. The CDR3 has 16 amino acids. Germline CDR1 and CDR2: SGHTA and FQGNSA. J was trimmed by 0 bases and V by 1 base; bases with no gene match: 5. The CDR3 here is CASSLDTSAYQETQYF. The DNA of the CDR3 is TGTGCCAGCAGCTTAGATACTAGCGCTTACCAAGAGACCCAGTACTTC. Full variable domain (remainder filled in from reference TRBV7-2 and TRBJ2-5): GAGVSQSPSNKVTEKGKDVELRCDPISGHTALYWYRQSLGQGLEFLIYFQGNSAPDKSGLPSDRFSAERTGGSVSTLTIQRTQQEDSAVYLCASSLDTSAYQETQYFGPGTRLLVL.

The CDR3: CASSQDVRTSGRTYEQYF. The CDR3, as DNA: TGTGCCAGCAGCCAAGATGTACGGACTAGCGGGAGGACCTACGAGCAGTACTTC. The rearrangement uses TRBV4-2 and TRBJ2-7; 14 bases match TRBD2. V lost 0 bases, J lost 2 bases, and 6 bases stayed unmatched. This CDR3 is 18 amino acids long. In germline, CDR1 is LGHNA, CDR2 YNFKEQ.

The gene calls are TRBV13 and TRBJ2-7; TRBD1 aligns across 7 bases. CDR1 and CDR2 (germline): PRHDT, FYEKMQ (reference sequence). The CDR3 has 14 amino acids. V lost 4 bases and J lost 2; bases outside the gene matches: 5. The DNA for the CDR3 is TGTGCCAGCAGCTCGAGGGACAGAACCTACGAGCAGTACTTC. Residues: CASSSRDRTYEQYF. The full variable domain, completed using reference TRBV13 and TRBJ2-7, is AAGVIQSPRHLIKEKRETATLKCYPIPRHDTVYWYQQGPGQDPQFLISFYEKMQSDKGSIPDRFSAQQFSDYHSELNMSSLELGDSALYFCASSSRDRTYEQYFGPGTRLTVT.